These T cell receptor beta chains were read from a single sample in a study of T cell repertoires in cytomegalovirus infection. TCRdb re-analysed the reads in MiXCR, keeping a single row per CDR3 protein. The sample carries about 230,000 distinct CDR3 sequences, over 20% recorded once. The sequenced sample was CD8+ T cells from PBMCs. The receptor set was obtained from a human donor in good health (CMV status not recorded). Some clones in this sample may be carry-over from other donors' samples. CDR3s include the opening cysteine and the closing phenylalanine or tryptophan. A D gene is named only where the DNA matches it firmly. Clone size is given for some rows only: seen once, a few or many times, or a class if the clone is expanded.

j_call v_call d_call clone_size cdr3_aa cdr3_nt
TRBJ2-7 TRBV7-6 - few CASSQTPLGEQYF TGTGCCAGCAGCCAGACCCCTCTCGGCGAGCAGTACTTC
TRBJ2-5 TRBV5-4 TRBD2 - CASFSWTSGPQETQYF TGTGCCAGTTTTTCCTGGACTAGCGGGCCACAAGAGACCCAGTACTTC
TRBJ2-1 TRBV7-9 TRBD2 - CASSRLAGGHDEQFF TGTGCCAGCAGCCGACTAGCGGGGGGGCATGACGAGCAGTTCTTC
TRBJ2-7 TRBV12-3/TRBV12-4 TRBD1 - CASREGTAAYEQYF TGTGCCAGCAGGGAAGGGACAGCAGCCTACGAGCAGTACTTC
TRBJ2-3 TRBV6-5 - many CASSYAGGADTQYF TGTGCCAGCAGTTACGCTGGGGGGGCCGATACGCAGTATTTT
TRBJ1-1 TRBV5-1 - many CASSLVAGNTEAFF TGTGCCAGCAGCTTAGTGGCAGGGAACACTGAAGCTTTCTTT
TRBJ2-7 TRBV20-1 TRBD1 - CSARNPGQGNYEQYF TGCAGTGCTAGAAATCCGGGACAGGGGAACTACGAGCAGTACTTC
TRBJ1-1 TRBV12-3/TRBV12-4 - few CASSAMERTEAFF TGTGCCAGCAGCGCCATGGAAAGGACTGAAGCTTTCTTT
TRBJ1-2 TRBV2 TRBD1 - CASLGQGADYGYTF TGTGCCAGTCTCGGACAGGGGGCGGACTATGGCTACACCTTC
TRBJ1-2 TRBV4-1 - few CASSQDRGGQYYGYTF TGCGCCAGCAGCCAAGACCGGGGTGGACAGTACTATGGCTACACCTTC
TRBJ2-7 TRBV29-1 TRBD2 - CSVGMATSGRPYEQYF TGCAGCGTTGGAATGGCGACTAGCGGGCGGCCCTACGAGCAGTACTTC
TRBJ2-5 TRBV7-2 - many CASSSSGPQETQYF TGTGCCAGCAGCTCTTCGGGACCCCAAGAGACCCAGTACTTC
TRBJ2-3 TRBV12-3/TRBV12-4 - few CASSPRWDGSTDTQYF TGTGCCAGCAGCCCACGATGGGACGGTAGCACAGATACGCAGTATTTT
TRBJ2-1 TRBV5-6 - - CASSDGLDNEQFF TGTGCCAGCAGCGACGGACTTGATAATGAGCAGTTCTTC
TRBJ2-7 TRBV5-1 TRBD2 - CASSLSTMAGGSYEQYF TGCGCCAGCAGCTTGTCTACCATGGCGGGGGGATCCTACGAGCAGTACTTC
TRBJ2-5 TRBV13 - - CASSLIEGFPQETQYF TGTGCCAGCAGCTTAATCGAGGGATTCCCCCAAGAGACCCAGTACTTC
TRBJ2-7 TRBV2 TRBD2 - CASSEGSSGVYEQYF TGTGCCAGCAGTGAAGGGTCTAGCGGGGTCTACGAGCAGTACTTC
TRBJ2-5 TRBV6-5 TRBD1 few CASSYSTGIETQYF TGTGCCAGCAGTTACTCGACAGGGATAGAGACCCAGTACTTC
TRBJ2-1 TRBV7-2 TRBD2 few CASSATSGKNNEQFF TGTGCCAGCAGCGCGACTAGCGGGAAGAACAATGAGCAGTTCTTC
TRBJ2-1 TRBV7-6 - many CASSARDPYNEQFF TGTGCCAGCAGCGCCCGGGACCCCTACAATGAGCAGTTCTTC
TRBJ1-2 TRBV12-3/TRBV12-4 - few CASSTGNYGYTF TGTGCCAGCAGTACAGGGAACTATGGCTACACCTTC
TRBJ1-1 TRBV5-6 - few CASSWTDLTEAFF TGTGCCAGCAGCTGGACTGACCTCACTGAAGCTTTCTTT
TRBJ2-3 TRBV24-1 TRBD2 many CATSDFKRDPDTQYF TGTGCCACCAGTGATTTCAAGCGGGACCCAGATACGCAGTATTTT
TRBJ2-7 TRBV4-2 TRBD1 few CASSWGTAAYEQYF TGTGCCAGCAGCTGGGGGACAGCAGCCTACGAGCAGTACTTC
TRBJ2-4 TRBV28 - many CASSPRLSGNIQYF TGTGCCAGCAGTCCCCGGCTCAGTGGGAACATTCAGTACTTC
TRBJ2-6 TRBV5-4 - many CASSLEGAGANVLTF TGCGCCAGCAGCTTGGAAGGGGCTGGGGCCAACGTCCTGACTTTC
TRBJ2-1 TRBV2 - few CASRSGASYNEQFF TGTGCCAGCAGGTCAGGAGCCTCCTACAATGAGCAGTTCTTC
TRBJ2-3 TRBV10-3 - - CAISESIGPGLADTQYF TGTGCCATCAGTGAGTCGATTGGCCCGGGGTTGGCAGATACGCAGTATTTT
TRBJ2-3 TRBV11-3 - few CASSSRTRPDTQYF TGTGCCAGCAGCTCCAGGACTCGCCCAGATACGCAGTATTTT
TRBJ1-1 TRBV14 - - CASSPFKNTEAFF TGTGCCAGCAGCCCCTTCAAGAACACTGAAGCTTTCTTT
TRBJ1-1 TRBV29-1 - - CSVTENTEAFF TGCAGCGTCACAGAGAACACTGAAGCTTTCTTT
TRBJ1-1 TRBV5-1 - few CASSLRVLGYTEAFF TGCGCCAGCAGCTTGCGCGTATTGGGGTACACTGAAGCTTTCTTT
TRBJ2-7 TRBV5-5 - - CASSFGSTGEQYF TGTGCCAGCAGCTTCGGGTCGACGGGCGAGCAGTACTTC
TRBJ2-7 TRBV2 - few CASRSPPVEQYF TGTGCCAGCAGGTCCCCTCCTGTCGAGCAGTACTTC
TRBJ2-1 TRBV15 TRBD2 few CATSRPRSLAGGFVDEQFF TGTGCCACCAGCAGGCCCCGATCGCTAGCGGGGGGTTTTGTTGATGAGCAGTTCTTC
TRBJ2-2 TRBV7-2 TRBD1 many CASSSYVRGRNTGELFF TGTGCCAGCAGCTCCTACGTGAGGGGGCGGAACACCGGGGAGCTGTTTTTT
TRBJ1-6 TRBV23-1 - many CASSQSCAGDNSPLHF TGCGCCAGCAGTCAATCGTGTGCAGGGGATAATTCACCCCTCCACTTT
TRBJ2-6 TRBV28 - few CASSFLGAGANVLTF TGTGCCAGCAGTTTCCTCGGGGCCGGGGCCAACGTCCTGACTTTC
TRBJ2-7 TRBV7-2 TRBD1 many CASSGPGQVSYEQYF TGTGCCAGCAGCGGACCGGGACAGGTGTCCTACGAGCAGTACTTC
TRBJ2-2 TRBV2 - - CASSEFSGNTGELFF TGTGCCAGCAGTGAGTTTTCGGGGAACACCGGGGAGCTGTTTTTT
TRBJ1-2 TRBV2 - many CASSGGLNKFEGYGYTF TGTGCCAGCAGTGGCGGGCTCAACAAGTTCGAGGGTTATGGCTACACCTTC
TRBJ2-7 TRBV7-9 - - CASGGTSYEQYF TGTGCCAGCGGAGGCACCTCCTACGAGCAGTACTTC
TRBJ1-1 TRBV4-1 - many CASKSTTGSLNTEAFF TGCGCCAGTAAATCGACCACGGGGAGTTTGAACACTGAAGCTTTCTTT
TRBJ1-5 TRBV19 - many CASSTFEGNQPQHF TGTGCCAGTAGTACATTCGAGGGCAATCAGCCCCAGCATTTT
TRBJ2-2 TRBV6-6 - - CASSYDSWGVGPTNTGELFF TGTGCCAGCAGTTACGATAGTTGGGGGGTGGGACCCACGAACACCGGGGAGCTGTTTTTT
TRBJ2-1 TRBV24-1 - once CATSDLSEGKNEQFF TGTGCCACCAGTGATTTGAGTGAGGGGAAGAATGAGCAGTTCTTC
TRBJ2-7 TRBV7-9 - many CASSRLPAGGDEQYF TGTGCCAGCAGCCGCCTCCCGGCTGGAGGGGACGAGCAGTACTTC
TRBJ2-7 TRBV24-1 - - CATSDTEKGEQYF TGTGCCACCAGTGATACGGAGAAGGGCGAGCAGTACTTC
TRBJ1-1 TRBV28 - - CASSLSIHSQGWTEAFF TGTGCCAGCAGTTTATCCATCCATTCACAGGGCTGGACTGAAGCTTTCTTT
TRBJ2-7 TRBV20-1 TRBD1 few CSAGMGQGSYEQYF TGCAGCGCAGGCATGGGACAGGGGTCCTACGAGCAGTACTTC